A selection of T cell receptor beta chains follows, all from one sample in a study of CD8+CD57+ T cells in acquired aplastic anemia. TCRdb itself ran the reads through MiXCR, one entry per CDR3 protein. The repertoire holds about 170,000 distinct CDR3 sequences, with 55% to 70% as singletons. The sequenced sample was sorted CD4+, CD8+, or CD8+CD57+ T cells (not recorded which) from PBMCs. These receptors all stem from a human donor in good health. CDR3s include the opening cysteine and the closing phenylalanine or tryptophan. Each record gives: D gene, J gene, clone size, V gene, CDR3 protein, CDR3 DNA. A D gene is named only where the DNA matches it firmly. The size entry is marked missing in some rows and otherwise reads once, few, many or a size class.

D gene: -
J gene: TRBJ1-2
clone size: few
V gene: TRBV15
CDR3 protein: CATSRNVDNYGYTF
CDR3 DNA: TGTGCCACCAGCAGAAACGTAGACAACTATGGCTACACCTTC

D gene: -
J gene: TRBJ2-7
clone size: -
V gene: TRBV15
CDR3 protein: CATSRGGSVFAEQYF
CDR3 DNA: TGTGCCACCAGCAGAGGGGGATCCGTCTTCGCCGAGCAGTACTTC

D gene: -
J gene: TRBJ2-3
clone size: many
V gene: TRBV6-2/TRBV6-3
CDR3 protein: CASSSARLDFPDTQYF
CDR3 DNA: TGTGCCAGCAGTTCCGCTCGACTAGATTTTCCAGATACGCAGTATTTT

D gene: TRBD1
J gene: TRBJ2-3
clone size: few
V gene: TRBV29-1
CDR3 protein: CSARTGGITDTQYF
CDR3 DNA: TGCAGCGCCAGGACAGGGGGCATCACAGATACGCAGTATTTT

D gene: -
J gene: TRBJ1-6
clone size: -
V gene: TRBV2
CDR3 protein: CASSRVGSVSPLHF
CDR3 DNA: TGTGCCAGCAGTAGGGTAGGGTCTGTTTCACCCCTCCACTTT

D gene: -
J gene: TRBJ1-1
clone size: -
V gene: TRBV10-1
CDR3 protein: CASSESEGRGAFF
CDR3 DNA: TGCGCCAGCAGTGAGTCCGAGGGCAGGGGAGCTTTCTTT

D gene: -
J gene: TRBJ2-2
clone size: few
V gene: TRBV29-1
CDR3 protein: CSVGAGPLGTGELFF
CDR3 DNA: TGCAGCGTTGGGGCGGGCCCCCTGGGGACCGGGGAGCTGTTTTTT

D gene: TRBD1
J gene: TRBJ2-5
clone size: -
V gene: TRBV24-1
CDR3 protein: CATSDLYWTGEKTQYF
CDR3 DNA: TGTGCCACCAGTGATCTCTACTGGACAGGGGAAAAGACCCAGTACTTC

D gene: TRBD1
J gene: TRBJ2-6
clone size: -
V gene: TRBV2
CDR3 protein: CASQDRAGANVLTF
CDR3 DNA: TGTGCCAGCCAGGACAGGGCTGGGGCCAACGTCCTGACTTTC

D gene: TRBD2
J gene: TRBJ2-3
clone size: many
V gene: TRBV19
CDR3 protein: CASSILADHTDTQYF
CDR3 DNA: TGTGCCAGTAGTATACTAGCGGACCACACAGATACGCAGTATTTT

D gene: -
J gene: TRBJ1-1
clone size: once
V gene: TRBV19
CDR3 protein: CASSSPSRGTEAFF
CDR3 DNA: TGTGCCAGTAGTTCCCCTAGCCGGGGCACTGAAGCTTTCTTT

D gene: -
J gene: TRBJ2-7
clone size: -
V gene: TRBV6-2/TRBV6-3
CDR3 protein: CASSYSTDSYEQYF
CDR3 DNA: TGTGCCAGCAGTTACTCGACGGATTCCTACGAGCAGTACTTC

D gene: TRBD1
J gene: TRBJ1-2
clone size: -
V gene: TRBV7-9
CDR3 protein: CASSPGGTEGNYGYTF
CDR3 DNA: TGTGCCAGCAGCCCGGGGGGGACAGAGGGAAACTATGGCTACACCTTC

D gene: TRBD2
J gene: TRBJ2-5
clone size: -
V gene: TRBV10-3
CDR3 protein: CAISESGLAPKETQYF
CDR3 DNA: TGTGCCATCAGTGAGTCGGGACTAGCCCCGAAAGAGACCCAGTACTTC

D gene: TRBD2
J gene: TRBJ2-7
clone size: once
V gene: TRBV5-4
CDR3 protein: CASGRESSYEQYF
CDR3 DNA: TGTGCCAGCGGGCGGGAGAGCTCCTACGAGCAGTACTTC

D gene: -
J gene: TRBJ2-3
clone size: many
V gene: TRBV12-3/TRBV12-4
CDR3 protein: CASTLRDSPPHTQYF
CDR3 DNA: TGTGCCAGCACCCTCCGGGACTCCCCTCCTCATACGCAGTATTTT

D gene: -
J gene: TRBJ2-5
clone size: -
V gene: TRBV29-1
CDR3 protein: CSVDSGQQGPQYF
CDR3 DNA: TGTAGCGTTGATAGTGGACAGCAAGGCCCCCAGTACTTC

D gene: -
J gene: TRBJ2-5
clone size: few
V gene: TRBV20-1
CDR3 protein: CSASWLAETQYF
CDR3 DNA: TGCAGTGCTAGTTGGCTAGCCGAGACCCAGTACTTC

D gene: -
J gene: TRBJ2-6
clone size: -
V gene: TRBV9
CDR3 protein: CASSVNSGANVLTF
CDR3 DNA: TGTGCCAGCAGCGTTAACTCTGGGGCCAACGTCCTGACTTTC

D gene: TRBD1
J gene: TRBJ1-1
clone size: -
V gene: TRBV7-6
CDR3 protein: CASSSRTGQAEAFF
CDR3 DNA: TGTGCCAGCAGCTCCCGGACAGGCCAGGCTGAAGCTTTCTTT

D gene: TRBD1
J gene: TRBJ2-3
clone size: -
V gene: TRBV10-1
CDR3 protein: CASSPGTGGLYF
CDR3 DNA: TGCGCCAGCAGTCCCGGGACAGGGGGTTTGTATTTT

D gene: TRBD2
J gene: TRBJ2-3
clone size: many
V gene: TRBV19
CDR3 protein: CASSPGLAGEETDTQYF
CDR3 DNA: TGTGCCAGTAGTCCTGGACTAGCGGGAGAGGAGACAGATACGCAGTATTTT

D gene: TRBD1
J gene: TRBJ1-2
clone size: -
V gene: TRBV19
CDR3 protein: CASVSGTGNYGYTF
CDR3 DNA: TGTGCCAGCGTTTCCGGGACAGGCAACTATGGCTACACCTTC

D gene: -
J gene: TRBJ2-1
clone size: -
V gene: TRBV20-1
CDR3 protein: CSVAEDGETNEQFF
CDR3 DNA: TGCAGTGTTGCCGAAGACGGCGAGACTAATGAGCAGTTCTTC

D gene: -
J gene: TRBJ1-1
clone size: many
V gene: TRBV5-1
CDR3 protein: CASSFTELNTEAFF
CDR3 DNA: TGCGCCAGCAGCTTTACGGAGTTGAACACTGAAGCTTTCTTT

D gene: -
J gene: TRBJ1-1
clone size: -
V gene: TRBV7-3
CDR3 protein: CASSLGVGDEAFF
CDR3 DNA: TGTGCCAGCAGCTTAGGAGTAGGGGATGAAGCTTTCTTT

D gene: TRBD2
J gene: TRBJ2-1
clone size: many
V gene: TRBV19
CDR3 protein: CASSTSGRFYNEQFF
CDR3 DNA: TGTGCCAGTAGTACTAGCGGGAGGTTTTACAATGAGCAGTTCTTC

D gene: TRBD2
J gene: TRBJ2-1
clone size: -
V gene: TRBV7-8
CDR3 protein: CASSNPLLAGGHSYNEQFF
CDR3 DNA: TGTGCCAGCAGCAACCCCTTGCTAGCGGGGGGCCACTCCTACAATGAGCAGTTCTTC

D gene: -
J gene: TRBJ1-2
clone size: -
V gene: TRBV20-1
CDR3 protein: CSASRANYGYTF
CDR3 DNA: TGCAGTGCTTCAAGGGCCAACTATGGCTACACCTTC

D gene: -
J gene: TRBJ2-2
clone size: -
V gene: TRBV5-1
CDR3 protein: CASSLLADGTGELFF
CDR3 DNA: TGCGCCAGCAGCTTGTTAGCGGACGGAACCGGGGAGCTGTTTTTT

D gene: TRBD1
J gene: TRBJ2-7
clone size: -
V gene: TRBV15
CDR3 protein: CATSRTTGSSYEQYF
CDR3 DNA: TGTGCCACCAGCAGGACGACAGGGAGCTCCTACGAGCAGTACTTC

D gene: -
J gene: TRBJ2-7
clone size: -
V gene: TRBV20-1
CDR3 protein: CSARTAKIYEQYF
CDR3 DNA: TGCAGTGCTCGGACAGCCAAAATCTACGAGCAGTACTTC

D gene: -
J gene: TRBJ1-1
clone size: -
V gene: TRBV9
CDR3 protein: CASGPRGGKTEAFF
CDR3 DNA: TGTGCCAGCGGCCCCCGCGGGGGGAAAACTGAAGCTTTCTTT

D gene: TRBD1
J gene: TRBJ2-1
clone size: -
V gene: TRBV5-1
CDR3 protein: CASSFDRGLVGEQFF
CDR3 DNA: TGCGCCAGCAGCTTCGACAGGGGGCTAGTAGGTGAGCAGTTCTTC

D gene: -
J gene: TRBJ2-1
clone size: -
V gene: TRBV15
CDR3 protein: CATSNIQSSYNEQFF
CDR3 DNA: TGTGCCACCAGCAACATACAGAGCTCCTACAATGAGCAGTTCTTC

D gene: TRBD1
J gene: TRBJ1-6
clone size: -
V gene: TRBV9
CDR3 protein: CASSDRGEAPLHF
CDR3 DNA: TGTGCCAGCTCAGACAGGGGCGAGGCACCCCTCCACTTT

D gene: -
J gene: TRBJ2-3
clone size: -
V gene: TRBV12-3/TRBV12-4
CDR3 protein: CASSGHLDTQYF
CDR3 DNA: TGTGCCAGCAGTGGACACTTAGATACGCAGTATTTT

D gene: -
J gene: TRBJ1-1
clone size: few
V gene: TRBV5-1
CDR3 protein: CASNPGPNTEAFF
CDR3 DNA: TGCGCCAGCAACCCCGGACCGAACACTGAAGCTTTCTTT

D gene: -
J gene: TRBJ2-7
clone size: -
V gene: TRBV15
CDR3 protein: CATSRVVGVEQYF
CDR3 DNA: TGTGCCACCAGCAGAGTAGTAGGGGTCGAGCAGTACTTC

D gene: TRBD2
J gene: TRBJ2-5
clone size: -
V gene: TRBV20-1
CDR3 protein: CSARITSGGVGQETQYF
CDR3 DNA: TGCAGTGCTAGGATTACTAGCGGGGGGGTGGGCCAAGAGACCCAGTACTTC

D gene: TRBD1
J gene: TRBJ2-1
clone size: -
V gene: TRBV29-1
CDR3 protein: CSGGTGPLGEQFF
CDR3 DNA: TGCAGCGGGGGGACAGGCCCCCTCGGTGAGCAGTTCTTC

D gene: TRBD2
J gene: TRBJ2-5
clone size: many
V gene: TRBV11-2
CDR3 protein: CASSLTAGGQETQYF
CDR3 DNA: TGTGCCAGCAGCTTAACTGCGGGAGGCCAAGAGACCCAGTACTTC

D gene: -
J gene: TRBJ2-7
clone size: many
V gene: TRBV12-3/TRBV12-4
CDR3 protein: CASSFGAEQYF
CDR3 DNA: TGTGCCAGCAGTTTTGGGGCAGAGCAGTACTTC

D gene: -
J gene: TRBJ2-7
clone size: -
V gene: TRBV7-9
CDR3 protein: CARSLVSGSSYEQYF
CDR3 DNA: TGTGCCAGGAGCTTGGTCTCAGGGTCCTCCTACGAGCAGTACTTC

D gene: -
J gene: TRBJ1-2
clone size: -
V gene: TRBV12-3/TRBV12-4
CDR3 protein: CASRGGNYGYTF
CDR3 DNA: TGTGCCAGCAGGGGGGGGAACTATGGCTACACCTTC

D gene: -
J gene: TRBJ2-7
clone size: once
V gene: TRBV7-9
CDR3 protein: CASSPPSGEQYF
CDR3 DNA: TGTGCCAGCAGCCCCCCCTCGGGCGAGCAGTACTTC

D gene: TRBD2
J gene: TRBJ2-5
clone size: -
V gene: TRBV29-1
CDR3 protein: CSVEGGAGEETQYF
CDR3 DNA: TGCAGCGTTGAGGGGGGAGCGGGGGAAGAGACCCAGTACTTC

D gene: -
J gene: TRBJ2-7
clone size: -
V gene: TRBV10-1
CDR3 protein: CASSDGTMDYEQYF
CDR3 DNA: TGCGCCAGCAGTGATGGGACGATGGACTACGAGCAGTACTTC

D gene: -
J gene: TRBJ2-7
clone size: once
V gene: TRBV20-1
CDR3 protein: CSAMTRPGEQYF
CDR3 DNA: TGCAGTGCTATGACTAGACCCGGCGAGCAGTACTTC

D gene: TRBD2
J gene: TRBJ2-7
clone size: once
V gene: TRBV5-1
CDR3 protein: CASSLASLTSGSSYEQYF
CDR3 DNA: TGCGCCAGCAGCTTGGCTTCGTTGACTAGCGGTAGCTCCTACGAGCAGTACTTC

D gene: -
J gene: TRBJ2-7
clone size: -
V gene: TRBV5-1
CDR3 protein: CASSEVPGSYEQYF
CDR3 DNA: TGCGCCAGCAGCGAGGTTCCAGGTAGCTACGAGCAGTACTTC

D gene: -
J gene: TRBJ2-3
clone size: -
V gene: TRBV24-1
CDR3 protein: CATSDPGLNTQYF
CDR3 DNA: TGTGCCACCAGTGACCCTGGACTAAATACGCAGTATTTT

D gene: TRBD1
J gene: TRBJ1-4
clone size: many
V gene: TRBV2
CDR3 protein: CAIAGQGHEKLFF
CDR3 DNA: TGTGCCATCGCGGGACAGGGCCATGAAAAACTGTTTTTT

D gene: -
J gene: TRBJ2-5
clone size: -
V gene: TRBV20-1
CDR3 protein: CSARDLQETQYF
CDR3 DNA: TGCAGTGCGCGGGACCTCCAAGAGACCCAGTACTTC

D gene: TRBD1
J gene: TRBJ1-1
clone size: -
V gene: TRBV5-1
CDR3 protein: CASRLRQGDTEAFF
CDR3 DNA: TGCGCCAGCAGATTGAGACAGGGTGACACTGAAGCTTTCTTT

D gene: TRBD1
J gene: TRBJ2-7
clone size: many
V gene: TRBV11-2
CDR3 protein: CASSYHRGSEQYF
CDR3 DNA: TGTGCCAGCAGCTATCACAGGGGCAGCGAGCAGTACTTC

D gene: TRBD1
J gene: TRBJ2-7
clone size: many
V gene: TRBV20-1
CDR3 protein: CSATQGAAEQYF
CDR3 DNA: TGCAGTGCCACCCAGGGGGCTGCCGAGCAGTACTTC

D gene: -
J gene: TRBJ2-7
clone size: -
V gene: TRBV10-3
CDR3 protein: CAISEGGSEQYF
CDR3 DNA: TGTGCCATCAGTGAGGGGGGGAGCGAGCAGTACTTC

D gene: -
J gene: TRBJ2-3
clone size: -
V gene: TRBV2
CDR3 protein: CASSSRQGTQYF
CDR3 DNA: TGTGCCAGCAGTTCCCGCCAAGGTACGCAGTATTTT

D gene: TRBD1
J gene: TRBJ1-2
clone size: -
V gene: TRBV19
CDR3 protein: CASSAPPGQNNYGYTF
CDR3 DNA: TGTGCCAGTAGTGCCCCACCGGGACAGAATAACTATGGCTACACCTTC